This T cell receptor (beta chain) derives from a study of cytomegalovirus exposure and HLA in healthy donors. Study outcomes and limitations: TCR beta chains numbering under 200 were designated cytomegalovirus-associated. In vitro work confirmed that a few CMV-associated chains recognize CMV antigens. Productive status was seen about 90% or about 30% of the time for most TCR beta V segments in an earlier analysis.

As for this clone: As yet, its antigen is unknown.

The CDR3 has 12 residues. V was clipped by 5 bases and J by 8 bases, with 10 bases between them. The germline gives CDR1 LNHDA, CDR2 SQIVND (reference sequence). Primers included in the PCR were 60 Vbeta and 13 Jbeta primers. TCRdb's copy holds only in-frame clones and misses some; the assay was immunoSEQ multiplex PCR. The sample has approximately 110,000 clones, about 73% seen once. The J gene is TRBJ2-1, the V gene TRBV19; D uncertain. The receptor comes from a woman aged 35 to 49 in good health and CMV-seronegative. What was sequenced was PBMCs. In DNA form, the CDR3 reads TGTGCCAGTAGTGACTTCACGGATGAGCAGTTCTTC. It translates to CASSDFTDEQFF. Based on the CDR3 plus reference TRBV19 and TRBJ2-1, the full variable domain is DGGITQSPKYLFRKEGQNVTLSCEQNLNHDAMYWYRQDPGQGLRLIYYSQIVNDFQKGDIAEGYSVSREKKESFPLTVTSAQKNPTAFYLCASSDFTDEQFFGPGTRLTVL.